This T cell receptor beta chain is drawn from a study of OX40 agonist ivuxolimab in advanced cancers. The study, taken as a whole, reports: Average numbers of expanded clones were greater in CD8+ T cells than in CD4+.

Germline V gene data show CDR1 as SGHDN and CDR2 as FVKESK. Between the trimmed V and J ends, which lost 3 bases and 4 bases, there was a span of 11 bases. This CDR3 contains 14 residues. Clones were read by immunoSEQ multiplex PCR, and TCRdb kept only the in-frame ones, dropping some. Found here are approximately 89,000 clones, 70% to 90% of them singletons; the top ten hold 0.5% to 0.55%. With respect to this clone: Its antigen is unknown.

The source of this sequence is an adult with an advanced solid tumor such as melanoma, head and neck, liver or kidney cancer. Specimen: CD4+ or CD8+ T cells sorted from blood, collected in a trial of the OX40 agonist ivuxolimab. J is TRBJ2-3 and V is TRBV14, with D perhaps TRBD2 (7 bases). This chain's CDR3 is CASSQGGAADTQYF. In DNA form, the CDR3 reads TGTGCCAGCAGCCAGGGGGGGGCTGCAGATACGCAGTATTTT.